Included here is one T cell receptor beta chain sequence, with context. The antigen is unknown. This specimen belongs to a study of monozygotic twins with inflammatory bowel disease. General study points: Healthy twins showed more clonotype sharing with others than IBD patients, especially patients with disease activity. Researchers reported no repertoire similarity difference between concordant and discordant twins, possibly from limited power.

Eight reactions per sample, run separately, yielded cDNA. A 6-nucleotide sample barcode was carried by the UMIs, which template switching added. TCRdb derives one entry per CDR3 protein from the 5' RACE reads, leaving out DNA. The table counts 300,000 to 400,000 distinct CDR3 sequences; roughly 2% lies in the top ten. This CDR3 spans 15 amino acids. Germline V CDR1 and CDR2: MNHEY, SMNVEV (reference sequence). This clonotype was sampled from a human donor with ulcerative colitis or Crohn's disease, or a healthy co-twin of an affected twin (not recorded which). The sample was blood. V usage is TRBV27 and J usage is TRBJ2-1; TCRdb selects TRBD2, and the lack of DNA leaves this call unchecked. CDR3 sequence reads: CASRIAGGDGNEQFF.